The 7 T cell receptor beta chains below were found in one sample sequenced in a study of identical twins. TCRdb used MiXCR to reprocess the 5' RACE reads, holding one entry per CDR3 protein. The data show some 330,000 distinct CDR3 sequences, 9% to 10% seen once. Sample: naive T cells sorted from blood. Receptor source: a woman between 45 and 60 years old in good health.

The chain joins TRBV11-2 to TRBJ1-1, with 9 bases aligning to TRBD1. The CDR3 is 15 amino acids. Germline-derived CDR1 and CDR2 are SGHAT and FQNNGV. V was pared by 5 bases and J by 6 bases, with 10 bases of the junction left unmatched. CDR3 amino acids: CASSQPGTGTSEAFF. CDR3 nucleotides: TGTGCCAGCAGCCAACCCGGGACAGGGACTTCTGAAGCTTTCTTT.

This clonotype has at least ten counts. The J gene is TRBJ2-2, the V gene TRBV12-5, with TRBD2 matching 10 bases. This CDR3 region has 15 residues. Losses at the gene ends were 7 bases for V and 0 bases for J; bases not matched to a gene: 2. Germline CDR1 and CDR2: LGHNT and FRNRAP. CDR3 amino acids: CASDTSGANTGELFF. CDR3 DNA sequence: TGTGCTAGTGATACTAGCGGGGCGAACACCGGGGAGCTGTTTTTT.

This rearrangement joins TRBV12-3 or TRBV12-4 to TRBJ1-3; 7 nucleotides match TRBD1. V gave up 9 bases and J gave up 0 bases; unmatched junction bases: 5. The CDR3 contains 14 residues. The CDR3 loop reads CARSGQNSGNTIYF. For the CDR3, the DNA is TGTGCCAGATCGGGACAGAACTCTGGAAACACCATATATTTT.

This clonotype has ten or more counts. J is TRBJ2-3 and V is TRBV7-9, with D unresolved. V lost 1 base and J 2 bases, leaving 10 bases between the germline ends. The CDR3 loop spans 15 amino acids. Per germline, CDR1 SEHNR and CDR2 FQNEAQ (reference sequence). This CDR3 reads CASSLETLATDTQYF. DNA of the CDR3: TGTGCCAGCAGCTTAGAGACACTCGCCACAGATACGCAGTATTTT. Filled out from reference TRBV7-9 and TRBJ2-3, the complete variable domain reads DTGVSQNPRHKITKRGQNVTFRCDPISEHNRLYWYRQTLGQGPEFLTYFQNEAQLEKSRLLSDRFSAERPKGSFSTLEIQRTEQGDSAMYLCASSLETLATDTQYFGPGTRLTVL.

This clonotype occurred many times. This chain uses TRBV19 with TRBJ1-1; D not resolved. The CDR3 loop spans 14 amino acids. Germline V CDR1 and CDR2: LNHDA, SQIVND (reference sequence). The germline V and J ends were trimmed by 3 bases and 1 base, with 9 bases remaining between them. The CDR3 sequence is CASSIHQKNTEAFF. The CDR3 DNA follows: TGTGCCAGTAGTATCCATCAAAAGAACACTGAAGCTTTCTTT.

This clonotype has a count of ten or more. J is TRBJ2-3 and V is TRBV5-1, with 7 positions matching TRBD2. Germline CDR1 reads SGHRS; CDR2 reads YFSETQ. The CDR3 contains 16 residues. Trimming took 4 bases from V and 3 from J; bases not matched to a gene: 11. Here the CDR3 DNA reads TGCGCCAGCAGCCGGGACCCTAGCGGAACTACAGATACGCAGTATTTT. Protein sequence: CASSRDPSGTTDTQYF.

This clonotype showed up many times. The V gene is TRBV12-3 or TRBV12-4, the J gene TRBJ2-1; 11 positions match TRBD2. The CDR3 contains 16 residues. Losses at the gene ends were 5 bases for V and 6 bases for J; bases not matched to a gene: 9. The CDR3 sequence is CASSTELAGVGNEQFF. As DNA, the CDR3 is TGTGCCAGCAGTACGGAACTAGCGGGAGTGGGCAATGAGCAGTTCTTC.